Listed below are T cell receptor beta chains from one sample, sequenced in a study of T-cell reconstitution after alpha-beta-depleted transplantation in children. One entry per CDR3 protein results from TCRdb running MiXCR on the PCR reads. The sample consists of some 490,000 distinct CDR3 sequences, around 13% of them appearing once. The sample was PBMCs from the stem cell graft donor, taken from the stem cell graft. These receptors came from a human donor who donated a stem cell graft to a child with combined immunodeficiency. Both conserved end residues are part of each CDR3. The D gene is left open where the match is weak. For some rows the clone size is stated as once, few or many, or as a class when expanded; others skip it.

j_gene	v_gene	len	d_gene	abundance	CDR3nt	CDR3aa
TRBJ2-5	TRBV11-3	21	-	-	TGTGCCAGCAGCTTCGGGCGCATGGGGAGCATCAAAAGCATGGCCTGGGAGACCCAGTACTTC	CASSFGRMGSIKSMAWETQYF
TRBJ2-7	TRBV6-2/TRBV6-3	14	TRBD2	once	TGTGCCAGCGGTCGAGCGGGAGTCGGCAACGAGCAGTACTTC	CASGRAGVGNEQYF
TRBJ2-7	TRBV7-6	13	-	-	TGTGCCAGCAGCGCAAACAGGGCCTACGAGCAGTACTTC	CASSANRAYEQYF
TRBJ2-5	TRBV27	14	-	few	TGTGCCAGCAGGGGAGCGCGCCTCCAAGAGACCCAGTACTTC	CASRGARLQETQYF
TRBJ2-5	TRBV7-8	16	-	few	TGTGCCAGCAGCTTAGTTCGCAGGGGTCCACGAGAGACCCAGTACTTC	CASSLVRRGPRETQYF
TRBJ2-1	TRBV7-9	15	TRBD2	many	TGTGCCAGCAGCTTCCGTAGCGGGGGGGCCGATGAGCAGTTCTTC	CASSFRSGGADEQFF
TRBJ2-7	TRBV25-1	14	TRBD2	few	TGTGCCAGCAGTGGGGACTACCGATCCTACGAGCAGTACTTC	CASSGDYRSYEQYF
TRBJ1-2	TRBV7-2	14	-	few	TGTGCCAGCACCCCCCGTGGAGGTGGCTATGGCTACACCTTC	CASTPRGGGYGYTF
TRBJ2-5	TRBV29-1	13	-	-	TGCAGCGTTGAGGCCTGGGACAAAGAGACCCAGTACTTC	CSVEAWDKETQYF
TRBJ2-7	TRBV25-1	12	-	few	TGTGCCAGCAGTCTTAAGGTTGGCGAGCAGTACTTC	CASSLKVGEQYF
TRBJ2-3	TRBV5-8	14	-	many	TGTGCCAGCAGCTTTACAGGGAATCCAGATACGCAGTATTTT	CASSFTGNPDTQYF
TRBJ2-4	TRBV6-1	14	-	few	TGTGCCAGCGGGGACAAATTAGCCAAAAACATTCAGTACTTC	CASGDKLAKNIQYF
TRBJ2-3	TRBV20-1	16	TRBD2	few	TGCAGTGCTACGCTACTAGCGGGGGGGAGCACAGATACGCAGTATTTT	CSATLLAGGSTDTQYF
TRBJ1-6	TRBV7-2	15	-	few	TGTGCCAGCAGCTTAGGGTCCGGGAGGGCCTCACCCCTCCACTTT	CASSLGSGRASPLHF
TRBJ2-3	TRBV6-5	15	-	few	TGTGCCAGCAGTTATAGGCCCGGATGGGCAGATACGCAGTATTTT	CASSYRPGWADTQYF
TRBJ2-7	TRBV12-3/TRBV12-4	15	TRBD1	few	TGTGCCAGCAGTCGCTCGGGACAGGGGGCCTACGAGCAGTACTTC	CASSRSGQGAYEQYF
TRBJ2-7	TRBV20-1	13	TRBD2	many	TGCAGTGCCCAGGGACTAGCGGGAGTCGAGCAGTACTTC	CSAQGLAGVEQYF
TRBJ2-7	TRBV29-1	14	TRBD2	few	TGCAGCGTTGCCGAAGCGGGAGGGCCAAACGAGCAGTACTTC	CSVAEAGGPNEQYF
TRBJ2-5	TRBV7-2	14	-	few	TGTGCCAGCAGCTTAGGGGGGCGGGGGGAGACCCAGTACTTC	CASSLGGRGETQYF
TRBJ1-2	TRBV12-3/TRBV12-4	15	-	-	TGTGCCACCTTTACGCCGGGACCGCCTAACTATGGCTACACCTTC	CATFTPGPPNYGYTF
TRBJ2-3	TRBV7-9	16	-	-	TGTGCCAGCAGTCGAGGTGGGGGCGCCAGCACAGATACGCAGTATTTT	CASSRGGGASTDTQYF
TRBJ1-3	TRBV6-5	12	-	-	TGTGCCAGCAGCAACGGGGGAAACACCATATATTTT	CASSNGGNTIYF
TRBJ2-5	TRBV5-6	12	-	-	TGTGCCAGCAGCTTGGGGGTTCGTACCCAGTACTTC	CASSLGVRTQYF
TRBJ2-1	TRBV12-3/TRBV12-4	15	TRBD2	many	TGTGCCAGCAGTTTAGGCGGGGGGGTCTACAATGAGCAGTTCTTC	CASSLGGGVYNEQFF
TRBJ2-3	TRBV6-5	14	-	many	TGTGCCAGCAGTTACAGATGGGGCGCAGATACGCAGTATTTT	CASSYRWGADTQYF
TRBJ2-3	TRBV5-1	18	TRBD2	-	TGCGCCAGCAGCTCCCTACTAGCGGGGGCCTCCCGGACAGATACGCAGTATTTT	CASSSLLAGASRTDTQYF
TRBJ2-5	TRBV11-2	13	-	few	TGTGCCAGCAGCCCGATCCGCCAAGAGACCCAGTACTTC	CASSPIRQETQYF
TRBJ2-3	TRBV5-1	17	TRBD2	many	TGCGCCAGCAGCCGGTCGGGACTAGCGGGGGGCACAGATACGCAGTATTTT	CASSRSGLAGGTDTQYF
TRBJ2-1	TRBV6-2/TRBV6-3	15	-	few	TGTGCCAGCAGTTACAACACTTTCTCCTACAATGAGCAGTTCTTC	CASSYNTFSYNEQFF
TRBJ1-5	TRBV12-3/TRBV12-4	14	-	-	TGTGCCAGCAGTTTAGGGATTACCAATCAGCCCCAGCATTTT	CASSLGITNQPQHF
TRBJ1-4	TRBV30	13	-	few	TGTGCCTGGTGCCCGCGGCTAGATGAAAAACTGTTTTTT	CAWCPRLDEKLFF
TRBJ1-6	TRBV27	19	TRBD1	-	TGTGCCAGCAGCCCCCTTGGGACAGGGGGTTCAAACTATAATTCACCCCTCCACTTT	CASSPLGTGGSNYNSPLHF
TRBJ2-1	TRBV9	15	TRBD2	few	TGTGCCAGCAGCGTACTCCTCGGGGGGGACAATGAGCAGTTCTTC	CASSVLLGGDNEQFF
TRBJ2-3	TRBV7-9	15	TRBD2	-	TGTGCCAGCAGTTTCACTAGCGTGAACACAGATACGCAGTATTTT	CASSFTSVNTDTQYF
TRBJ1-2	TRBV6-1	15	-	few	TGTGCCAGCAGTAGATCCGGGGCGACATACTATGGCTACACCTTC	CASSRSGATYYGYTF
TRBJ2-5	TRBV15	14	-	-	TGTGCCACCAGCAGAGGGGGCGGTTACGAGACCCAGTACTTC	CATSRGGGYETQYF
TRBJ2-1	TRBV7-2	15	TRBD2	-	TGTGCCAGCAGCTTTGGACTAGCGGGAGCGCATGAGCAGTTCTTC	CASSFGLAGAHEQFF
TRBJ2-3	TRBV12-3/TRBV12-4	18	TRBD2	-	TGTGCCAGCAGTTTTGACCACGGACTAGCGGCCTTCACAGATACGCAGTATTTT	CASSFDHGLAAFTDTQYF
TRBJ2-1	TRBV12-3/TRBV12-4	19	-	-	TGTGCCAGCAGCCAAAAAACAGGGTCTAGGATGGGGGGTGGGAATGAGCAGTTCTTC	CASSQKTGSRMGGGNEQFF
TRBJ1-5	TRBV20-1	13	-	many	TGCAGTGCTAGAGCGATGGTGGATCAGCCCCAGCATTTT	CSARAMVDQPQHF
TRBJ1-4	TRBV6-5	16	TRBD1	few	TGTGCCAGCAGTTACTCCGACAGGGATGGGAGTGAAAAACTGTTTTTT	CASSYSDRDGSEKLFF
TRBJ1-1	TRBV12-3/TRBV12-4	16	-	-	TGTGCCAGCAGCCTAGGGCCGGGGGCGGTGAACACTGAAGCTTTCTTT	CASSLGPGAVNTEAFF
TRBJ1-2	TRBV29-1	11	TRBD1	few	TGCAGCGTTGTCGACAGGGGCGGCTACACCTTC	CSVVDRGGYTF
TRBJ2-1	TRBV12-3/TRBV12-4	15	TRBD2	-	TGTGCCAGCAGTTTTTTTTGGCGGGAGGAGAATGAGCAGTTCTTC	CASSFFWREENEQFF
TRBJ1-5	TRBV28	14	TRBD1	few	TGTGCCAGCATCCTGGACAGGCTCAATCAGCCCCAGCATTTT	CASILDRLNQPQHF
TRBJ2-7	TRBV9	17	TRBD1	few	TGTGCCAGCAGCGTAGGAGGGACAGGGGGTTTTGCCTACGAGCAGTACTTC	CASSVGGTGGFAYEQYF
TRBJ2-1	TRBV24-1	13	-	few	TGTGCCACCAGTTCGGGACGCCTGAATGAGCAGTTCTTC	CATSSGRLNEQFF
TRBJ1-1	TRBV15	15	-	few	TGTGCCACCAGCAGAGAAGGGGGGTGGGGCACTGAAGCTTTCTTT	CATSREGGWGTEAFF
TRBJ2-7	TRBV12-3/TRBV12-4	12	-	few	TGTGCCAGCAGTTTAGTAGGCGGATCATGCGACTTC	CASSLVGGSCDF
TRBJ2-5	TRBV29-1	14	TRBD2	few	TGCAGCGTTTCAGCGGGGAGGGCTGTCAAGACCCAGTACTTC	CSVSAGRAVKTQYF
TRBJ2-1	TRBV12-3/TRBV12-4	16	TRBD1	few	TGTGCCAGCACCCCACCAGGGACAGGGGCCCTCAATGAGCAGTTCTTC	CASTPPGTGALNEQFF
TRBJ2-1	TRBV6-5	13	-	once	TGTGCCAGCGGACGGACAGCTAGGAATGAGCAGTTCTTC	CASGRTARNEQFF
TRBJ2-5	TRBV5-1	16	TRBD1	many	TGCGCCAGCAGCTTGGTAACAGGGGTAATCGAGGAGACCCAGTACTTC	CASSLVTGVIEETQYF